The 24 T cell receptor beta chains given below trace back to one sample, sequenced in a study of Graves' ophthalmopathy and Graves' hyperthyroidism. RNA transcripts yielded amplified TCR beta CDR3 regions. The library came from an HTBI-primed first-round RT-PCR and a second-round multiplex PCR. TCRdb ran MiXCR on the multiplex PCR reads and lists one entry per CDR3 protein. This sample has 500,000 to 800,000 distinct CDR3 sequences, with about 41% found just once. Sequenced: peripheral blood. Receptor source: an adult man with Graves' ophthalmopathy.

This clonotype was seen at least ten times. The CDR3 here is CASSVGQASIDTEAFF. CDR3 sequence (DNA): TGTGCCAGCAGCGTAGGGCAGGCCAGCATCGACACTGAAGCTTTCTTT. The gene calls are TRBV9 and TRBJ1-1; unclear D gene. The CDR3 runs 16 residues. V was cut by 0 bases and J by 3 bases, with 15 bases left in between. CDR1 and CDR2 from the germline V gene are SGDLS and YYNGEE.

The V call is TRBV10-3, the J call TRBJ1-2; D might be TRBD1 (5 bases). The V end was cut by 5 bases, the J end by 7 bases, with 17 bases between. In germline, CDR1 is ENHRY, CDR2 SYGVKD. This CDR3 comprises 14 residues. The CDR3 spells CAISYSIEGRGYTF. In nucleotides, the CDR3 is TGTGCCATCAGTTACTCGATAGAGGGACGTGGCTACACCTTC.

This clonotype was counted between two and nine times. The chain uses TRBV9 and TRBJ1-1; D gene uncertain. Per germline, CDR1 SGDLS and CDR2 YYNGEE. CDR3 length: 13 residues. V dropped 0 bases and J dropped 7 bases, with 10 bases sitting between them. The CDR3 DNA follows: TGTGCCAGCAGCGTAGATCCGGCGGGTGAAGCTTTCTTT. Translation: CASSVDPAGEAFF.

This rearrangement joins TRBV7-6 to TRBJ1-4; TRBD1 matches 10 bases. This CDR3 is built from 17 residues. Per the germline V gene, CDR1 is SGHVS and CDR2 is FNYEAQ. J lost 5 bases, V lost 6 bases, and 12 bases had no gene match. This CDR3 reads CASRSRDRGRVNEKLFF. The CDR3 DNA reads TGTGCCAGCAGGTCCCGGGACAGGGGCCGTGTCAATGAAAAACTGTTTTTT.

This clonotype appeared once. One junction end does not reproduce the germline sequence, and a read error may be involved. The chain is built from TRBV7-9 and TRBJ2-6; the D gene is possibly TRBD1 (5 bases). The CDR3 loop spans 14 amino acids. Germline V lookup: CDR1 SEHNR, CDR2 FQNEAQ (reference sequence). DNA for the CDR3: TGTGCCAGCAGCGTTGACTCTGGGGCCAACGTCCCGACTTTC. Protein product: CASSVDSGANVPTF.

A word on this clonotype: One junction end does not reproduce the germline sequence, and a read error may be involved. The rearrangement uses TRBV7-2 and TRBJ2-7; possibly TRBD2 for D (6 bases). This CDR3 has 14 residues. The germline gives CDR1 SGHTA, CDR2 FQGNSA. CDR3 sequence (DNA): TGTGCCAGCAGCTCGACTAGGGGAGCCTACGGGCAGTACTTC. Protein: CASSSTRGAYGQYF.

The V and J genes are TRBV7-2 and TRBJ1-2, with TRBD1 matching over 7 bases. V was pared by 5 bases and J by 1 base, with 10 bases of the junction left unmatched. The germline CDR1 and CDR2 sequences are SGHTA and FQGNSA. The length of the CDR3 is 16 residues. The CDR3 reads CASSQTGTAFNYGYTF. The CDR3 region has the DNA TGTGCCAGCAGCCAGACAGGGACAGCCTTTAACTATGGCTACACCTTC.

Only a few counts were recorded for this clonotype. The chain couples TRBV19 to TRBJ2-7; TRBD2 aligns across 7 bases. Germline V gene lookup returns CDR1 LNHDA and CDR2 SQIVND (reference sequence). The CDR3 consists of 12 residues. V shed 8 bases and J 2 bases; nucleotides not matched to a gene: 3. CDR3 coding DNA: TGTGCCAGTGACCGGGGGGCCTACGAGCAGTACTTC. Protein sequence: CASDRGAYEQYF.

This clonotype was seen at least ten times. V is TRBV7-2 and J is TRBJ1-6; 7 nucleotides align to TRBD1. CDR3 length equals 15 residues. Germline-derived CDR1 and CDR2 are SGHTA and FQGNSA. With 4 bases clipped from V and 7 bases from J, the junction kept 7 bases outside the gene matches. The chain's CDR3 is CASSSTGAGNSPLHF. The CDR3 DNA sequence: TGTGCCAGCAGCTCTACAGGGGCAGGCAATTCACCCCTCCACTTT.

With regard to this clonotype: At one boundary the junction diverges from the germline segment, which might be a read error. The chain recombines TRBV7-9 with TRBJ1-6, with D maybe TRBD1 (6 bases). The CDR3 has 13 amino acids. CDR1 and CDR2 (germline): SEHNR, FQNEAQ (reference sequence). Here the CDR3 reads CASSSQGRQPLHF. Written as DNA, the CDR3 is TGCGCCAGCAGCTCACAGGGTCGTCAGCCCCTCCACTTT.

At least ten counts were recorded for this clonotype. The V call is TRBV4-3, the J call TRBJ2-7; D possibly corresponds to TRBD1 (5 bases). Trimming shortened V by 0 bases and J by 4 bases, and 13 bases separated the two germline ends. The germline gives CDR1 LGHNA, CDR2 YSLEER. This CDR3 is built from 15 residues. CDR3 in amino acids: CASSQDWSGKYEQYF. As DNA, the CDR3 is TGCGCCAGCAGCCAAGATTGGTCAGGGAAATACGAGCAGTACTTC.

This clonotype was seen many times. The V and J genes are TRBV7-8 and TRBJ2-7; 8 bases are shared with TRBD1. The CDR3 contains 14 residues. The germline V gene has CDR1 SGHVS and CDR2 FQNEAQ. The V and J ends lost 0 bases and 5 bases, in that order; junction bases with no gene match: 3. The CDR3 is CASSLAGTGHEQYF. CDR3 nucleotide sequence: TGTGCCAGCAGCTTAGCCGGGACAGGACACGAGCAGTACTTC.

Points on this clonotype: One end of the junction fails to match germline, which may point to a read error. The J gene is TRBJ1-2, the V gene TRBV12-3 or TRBV12-4, with 7 bases lining up with TRBD1. The CDR3 totals 17 residues. CDR3 amino acids: CAGSQGTAKLFNYGYTF. CDR3 nucleotide sequence: TGTGCCGGCAGTCAAGGGACAGCAAAACTATTTAACTATGGCTACACCTTC.

About this clonotype: Since a much larger clone is just one base distant, this may be a read error. The chain uses TRBV19 and TRBJ2-7; D is perhaps TRBD1 or TRBD2 (5 bases each). The CDR3 is 16 residues long. CDR1 is LNHDA, CDR2 SQIVND, per germline (reference sequence). V dropped 3 bases and J dropped 4 bases, with 19 bases sitting between them. This CDR3 reads CASSMAGTANTYEQYF. The DNA for the CDR3 is TGTGCCAGTAGTATGGCAGGGACCGCCAACACATACGAGCAGTACTTC.

Many counts were recorded for this clonotype. The rearrangement uses TRBV11-2 and TRBJ2-5; D call uncertain. Germline CDR1 SGHAT, CDR2 FQNNGV. V shed 3 bases and J shed 3 bases, with 11 bases lying between them. The CDR3 contains 14 residues. Written as DNA, the CDR3 is TGTGCCAGCAGCTTTTTTACAGCAGAAGAGACCCAGTACTTC. Translated, it gives CASSFFTAEETQYF.

This clonotype was recorded only once. CDR3 sequence (DNA): TGCAGCGTAGGCCATGGACAGGGGGCTAGAGAAAAACTGTTTTTT. This translates into CSVGHGQGAREKLFF. This sequence joins TRBV29-1 and TRBJ1-4; TRBD1 matches 11 bases. This CDR3 has 15 amino acids. The germline V gene encodes CDR1 SQVTM and CDR2 ANQGSEA. Losses at the gene ends were 6 bases for V and 8 bases for J; bases not matched to a gene: 11.

This clonotype was counted at least ten times. The rearrangement joins TRBV15 to TRBJ2-7; TRBD1 matches 9 bases. J was trimmed by 6 bases and V by 0 bases; bases with no gene match: 6. CDR1 is LNHNV, CDR2 YYDKDF, per germline (reference sequence). The CDR3 spans 15 residues. The CDR3 nucleotides are TGTGCCACCAGCAGAGATCTACAGGGGGCGGGCGAGCAGTACTTC. Residues: CATSRDLQGAGEQYF.

The sample holds many counts of this clonotype. The chain recombines TRBV6-1 with TRBJ1-1; D gene ambiguous. This CDR3 contains 13 residues. CDR1 MNHNS and CDR2 SASEGT come from the germline V gene. V lost 9 bases to trimming and J lost 0 bases, with 11 bases between them. CDR3 in amino acids: CASRRELNTEAFF. In nucleotides, the CDR3 is TGTGCCAGTAGGAGGGAGTTGAACACTGAAGCTTTCTTT.

This clonotype was detected ten times or more. One end of the junction is discordant with germline, which a read error may explain. V and J are TRBV5-1 and TRBJ1-4; 10 nucleotides match TRBD1. The CDR3 is 14 amino acids. Germline-derived CDR1 and CDR2 are SGHRS and YFSETQ. The CDR3 nucleotides read TGTGCCAGCAGCTTTGGACAGGGGGATGAAAAACTGTTTTTT. Translation: CASSFGQGDEKLFF.

This clonotype was recorded many times. The chain combines TRBV20-1 with TRBJ2-5; 11 bases align to TRBD2. With V trimmed by 5 bases and J by 4 bases, 6 bases remained unmatched. Germline CDR1 reads DFQATT; CDR2 reads SNEGSKA (reference sequence). This CDR3 has 14 amino acids. DNA for the CDR3: TGCAGTGCTTCAACTAGCGGGAGCGCAGAGACCCAGTACTTC. Translated, it gives CSASTSGSAETQYF.

This clonotype was observed at least ten times. The chain couples TRBV7-9 to TRBJ1-6; D possibly corresponds to TRBD1 (5 bases). Germline-derived CDR1 and CDR2 are SEHNR and FQNEAQ (reference sequence). The CDR3 runs to 15 residues. V was cut by 6 bases and J by 1 base, with 10 bases left in between. CDR3 region: CASRFQGSYNSPLHF. The CDR3 nucleotides read TGTGCCAGCAGATTCCAGGGATCCTATAATTCACCCCTCCACTTT.

The rearrangement uses TRBV5-1 and TRBJ2-5, with 10 nucleotides matching TRBD1. The junction had 6 bases not matched to a gene; V was cut back by 2 bases and J by 5 bases. This CDR3 spans 15 amino acids. The germline V gene has CDR1 SGHRS and CDR2 YFSETQ. CDR3 amino acids: CASSLWTGGRETQYF. In nucleotides, the CDR3 is TGCGCCAGCAGCTTATGGACAGGGGGAAGGGAGACCCAGTACTTC.

This chain links TRBV25-1 with TRBJ2-7; the match to TRBD2 covers 9 bases. Germline V gives CDR1 MGHDK, CDR2 SYGVNS. The trim removed 6 bases at V and 0 bases at J, leaving 12 bases unmatched. CDR3 length: 17 residues. This CDR3 is CASSLGHHSGSSYEQYF. CDR3 nucleotides: TGTGCCAGCAGCCTGGGACATCATAGCGGGAGCTCCTACGAGCAGTACTTC.

The chain links TRBV9 to TRBJ1-3, with D possibly matching TRBD1 (6 bases). The V end was cut by 0 bases, the J end by 8 bases, with 24 bases between. This CDR3 has 18 residues. Germline-derived CDR1 and CDR2 are SGDLS and YYNGEE. In DNA form, the CDR3 reads TGTGCCAGCAGCGTAGTGGACCGTGCGGGGGCGCAAGGAGACACCATATATTTT. It translates to CASSVVDRAGAQGDTIYF.